The clone carrying this TCR beta chain occurred a few times. Its antigen remains unidentified. These data belong to a study of response to subunit inactivated influenza vaccine. V lost 1 base to trimming and J lost 0 bases, with 8 bases between them. The CDR3 is made up of 15 amino acids. CDR1 is SEHNR, CDR2 FQNEAQ, per germline (reference sequence). TCRdb recomputed calls from the RT-PCR reads with MiXCR, one row per CDR3 protein. The sample consists of roughly 650,000 distinct CDR3 sequences, approximately 15% of them appearing once. Findings of the study overall: After each seasonal influenza vaccination, few new T cells are recruited, the authors suggested.

The TCR sequence derives from a man aged 45-65 years who received an inactivated influenza vaccine. The chain carries TRBV7-9 and TRBJ2-3; D uncertain. This specimen consisted of PBMCs from blood, obtained 14 to 15 days before vaccination. CDR3 residues: CASSLVTPSTDTQYF. The CDR3 DNA is TGTGCCAGCAGCTTAGTAACCCCTAGCACAGATACGCAGTATTTT.